This T cell receptor beta chain was sequenced in a study of blood T cell repertoires in COVID-19. The ends lost 2 bases at V and 4 bases at J; junction bases unmatched: 1. This CDR3 comprises 14 residues. Germline values: CDR1 MNHEY, CDR2 SVGAGI. Generated by immunoSEQ multiplex PCR, the TCRdb table keeps only in-frame clones and is missing some. The sample has about 440,000 clones, approximately 88% seen once; the top ten hold 10% to 15%. This chain uses TRBV6-5 with TRBJ1-1, with 10 bases aligning to TRBD1. The clonotype was recovered from a woman aged 45-59 years with COVID-19, enrolled during active disease. Input material: peripheral blood. DNA of the CDR3: TGTGCCAGCAGTTACCGGGACAGGGGCACTGAAGCTTTCTTT. It codes for CASSYRDRGTEAFF.